The 20 T cell receptor beta chains below all came from one sample that was sequenced in a study of cytomegalovirus exposure and HLA in healthy donors. Amplification used 60 Vbeta primers and 13 Jbeta primers. Sequencing used immunoSEQ multiplex PCR; TCRdb keeps in-frame clones, though not all of them. Of some 180,000 clones detected, roughly 80% appear once; the ten largest clones hold approximately 1.5%. The sample consisted of PBMCs. Receptor source: a woman aged 18-29 years in good health and CMV-seronegative.

The gene calls are TRBV28 and TRBJ1-1; D might be TRBD1 (5 bases). Between the trimmed V and J ends, which lost 2 bases and 11 bases, there was a span of 12 bases. Germline-derived CDR1 and CDR2 are MDHEN and SYDVKM. The CDR3 is 12 residues long. This chain's CDR3 is CASSLRAGNAFF. The CDR3 DNA reads as TGTGCCAGCAGTTTAAGGGCAGGGAATGCTTTCTTT.

This clone showed up just once. The chain carries TRBV4-2 and TRBJ1-2; D unclear. V lost 1 base to trimming and J lost 5 bases, with 5 bases between them. The germline V gene encodes CDR1 LGHNA and CDR2 YNFKEQ. The CDR3 has 12 residues. The CDR3 region has the DNA TGTGCCAGCAGCCAAGCCCGTTATGGCTACACCTTC. Amino acid sequence: CASSQARYGYTF.

The rearrangement links TRBV5-8 to TRBJ2-2; 10 bases map to TRBD2. V was pared by 0 bases and J by 1 base, with 6 bases of the junction left unmatched. The CDR3 consists of 18 residues. Germline values: CDR1 SGHTS, CDR2 YDEGEE. CDR3 region: CASSLGLAGVGNTGELFF. CDR3 DNA sequence: TGTGCCAGCAGCTTGGGGCTAGCGGGAGTTGGGAACACCGGGGAGCTGTTTTTT.

This chain connects TRBV7-2 to TRBJ1-1; unclear D gene. The V and J ends lost 6 bases and 0 bases respectively, with 11 bases between them. CDR1 is SGHTA and CDR2 is FQGNSA in the germline V gene. The CDR3 contains 14 residues. This chain's CDR3 is CASSREGMNTEAFF. For the CDR3, the DNA is TGTGCCAGCAGTCGGGAAGGGATGAACACTGAAGCTTTCTTT.

The V and J genes are TRBV28 and TRBJ1-6; maybe TRBD1 (6 bases). V was shortened by 1 base and J by 9 bases, with 10 bases between the two germline ends. From germline, CDR1 is MDHEN and CDR2 SYDVKM. This CDR3 is 14 amino acids long. CDR3: CASSLSGEGSPLHF. The CDR3 nucleotides are TGTGCCAGCAGTTTATCAGGGGAGGGTTCACCCCTCCACTTT.

The V call is TRBV11-2, the J call TRBJ2-7, with TRBD1 matching over 9 bases. CDR3 size: 15 residues. CDR1 is SGHAT and CDR2 is FQNNGV in the germline V gene. V shed 4 bases and J 4 bases; nucleotides not matched to a gene: 8. CDR3 in DNA: TGTGCCAGCAGCTCTCCCGGGACAGGGAAATACGAGCAGTACGTC. Encoded protein: CASSSPGTGKYEQYV.

This clone was seen a handful of times. The chain is built from TRBV5-1 and TRBJ1-5, with D hard to call. V lost 4 bases to trimming and J lost 9 bases, with 14 bases between them. The CDR3 has 13 residues. The germline gives CDR1 SGHRS, CDR2 YFSETQ. CDR3 sequence reads: CASSPILVRPQHF. The CDR3 DNA reads TGCGCCAGCAGCCCTATCCTCGTACGGCCCCAGCATTTT.

The V and J genes are TRBV10-2 and TRBJ2-2, with 8 nucleotides matching TRBD2. The germline gives CDR1 WSHSY, CDR2 SAAADI. V lost 3 bases, J lost 4 bases, and 7 bases stayed unmatched. The CDR3 covers 16 residues. The CDR3: CASSDIGAGGTGELFF. The CDR3 bases are TGCGCCAGCAGTGACATAGGTGCGGGGGGCACCGGGGAGCTGTTTTTT.

The chain couples TRBV27 to TRBJ2-2; 8 nucleotides match TRBD2. V gave up 4 bases and J gave up 7 bases; unmatched junction bases: 14. Germline V gene data show CDR1 as MNHEY and CDR2 as SMNVEV (reference sequence). This CDR3 region has 17 residues. The DNA of the CDR3 is TGTGCCAGCAGTTCCCAAACTAGCGGAGGGTGGGGCGGGGAGCTGTTTTTT. Its protein is CASSSQTSGGWGGELFF.

The chain recombines TRBV4-3 with TRBJ2-1; D perhaps matches TRBD2 (6 bases). This CDR3 has 18 residues. Germline CDR1 LGHNA, CDR2 YSLEER. Trimming removed 0 bases at V and 0 bases at J, with 15 bases between. The chain's CDR3 is CASSQEPAGTVSYNEQFF. CDR3 nucleotide sequence: TGCGCCAGCAGCCAAGAGCCCGCGGGAACCGTCTCCTACAATGAGCAGTTCTTC.

This clone was counted between two and nine times. This rearrangement joins TRBV28 to TRBJ2-5; weak D call: TRBD2 (6 bases). This CDR3 region has 16 residues. Germline-derived CDR1 and CDR2 are MDHEN and SYDVKM. Deletions cut 4 bases from V and 5 bases from J, with 20 bases between. CDR3 loop: CASSSPTALARETQYF. The CDR3 bases are TGTGCCAGCAGTTCCCCGACCGCCCTAGCGCGTGAGACCCAGTACTTC. The full variable domain, its missing parts supplied by reference TRBV28 and TRBJ2-5, is DVKVTQSSRYLVKRTGEKVFLECVQDMDHENMFWYRQDPGLGLRLIYFSYDVKMKEKGDIPEGYSVSREKKERFSLILESASTNQTSMYLCASSSPTALARETQYFGPGTRLLVL.

This clone has more than one count but fewer than ten. This chain links TRBV6-5 with TRBJ2-6; D remains unclear. The V end was cut by 1 base, the J end by 2 bases, with 9 bases between. The CDR3 is made up of 16 amino acids. Germline V CDR1 and CDR2: MNHEY, SVGAGI. CDR3 bases: TGTGCCAGCAGTTACTACTCACGCCCTGGGGCCAACGTCCTGACTTTC. Protein product: CASSYYSRPGANVLTF.

The table lists this clone with a count of one. The chain combines TRBV9 with TRBJ2-5; 12 bases match TRBD2. The CDR3 has 20 residues. Unmatched junction bases numbered 27, after V lost 4 bases and J lost 11 bases. CDR1 and CDR2 from the germline V gene are SGDLS and YYNGEE. DNA of the CDR3: TGTGCCAGCAGCCCTACCCCTTCCCCGGGCCTAGCGGGAGGGCGGAATGAGCAGTACTTC. This codes for CASSPTPSPGLAGGRNEQYF.

The chain links TRBV27 to TRBJ1-5; D may be TRBD1 (5 bases). Trimming removed 6 bases at V and 1 base at J, with 10 bases between. This CDR3 has 14 residues. The germline gives CDR1 MNHEY, CDR2 SMNVEV (reference sequence). The CDR3 sequence is CASRLGGSNQPQHF. CDR3 DNA sequence: TGTGCCAGCAGGCTGGGGGGGAGCAATCAGCCCCAGCATTTT.

CDR3 bases: TGCGCCAGCCGGACAGGGGGCAATGAGCAGTTCTTC. It encodes CASRTGGNEQFF. The chain employs TRBV4-1 and TRBJ2-1; 10 bases are a match to TRBD1. This CDR3 is 12 amino acids long. In germline, CDR1 is MGHRA, CDR2 YSYEKL. Unmatched junction bases numbered 1, after V lost 8 bases and J lost 6 bases.

This clone turned up a few times. The gene calls are TRBV6-5 and TRBJ2-4; D possibly corresponds to TRBD2 (6 bases). Trimming removed 5 bases from V and 10 bases from J, with 21 bases in between. The CDR3 runs 15 residues. Germline CDR1 MNHEY, CDR2 SVGAGI. The CDR3 bases are TGTGCCAGCAGTCCCCAGGGACTGAAAAATATGATTCAGTACTTC. This encodes CASSPQGLKNMIQYF.

CDR3 loop: CASSRGTSGSLHTQYF. In DNA, the CDR3 is TGCGCCAGCAGCCGGGGGACTAGCGGGAGTTTGCATACGCAGTATTTT. The chain joins TRBV4-1 to TRBJ2-3, with 14 positions matching TRBD2. Germline-derived CDR1 and CDR2 are MGHRA and YSYEKL. Trimming removed 4 bases from V and 7 bases from J; junction bases left unmatched: 7. CDR3 size: 16 residues.

CDR3 bases: TGTGCCAGCAGTTTATTGGCGACTTACAATGAGCAGTTCTTC. Protein product: CASSLLATYNEQFF. V usage is TRBV28 and J usage is TRBJ2-1; D is unclear. Germline loops: CDR1 MDHEN, CDR2 SYDVKM. The CDR3 has 14 amino acids. V was trimmed by 1 base and J by 4 bases, leaving 8 bases between them.

The chain couples TRBV2 to TRBJ2-1, with D possibly TRBD2 on 5 matching bases. CDR3 length: 13 residues. Germline V CDR1 and CDR2: SNHLY, FYNNEI. V lost 4 bases and J lost 5, with 9 bases in between. CDR3 nucleotides: TGTGCCAGCAGTGGGTACGGGGACAATGAGCAGTTCTTC. Translated: CASSGYGDNEQFF. The full variable domain, completed using reference TRBV2 and TRBJ2-1, is EPEVTQTPSHQVTQMGQEVILRCVPISNHLYFYWYRQILGQKVEFLVSFYNNEISEKSEIFDDQFSVERPDGSNFTLKIRSTKLEDSAMYFCASSGYGDNEQFFGPGTRLTVL.

This sequence joins TRBV11-2 and TRBJ1-4; D is uncertain. Trimming removed 5 bases at V and 0 bases at J, with 19 bases between. The length of the CDR3 is 18 residues. Germline V gene lookup returns CDR1 SGHAT and CDR2 FQNNGV. The DNA for the CDR3 is TGTGCCAGCAGCCGGAACGCCGCGGGTTCTGCAACTAATGAAAAACTGTTTTTT. The encoded protein is CASSRNAAGSATNEKLFF.